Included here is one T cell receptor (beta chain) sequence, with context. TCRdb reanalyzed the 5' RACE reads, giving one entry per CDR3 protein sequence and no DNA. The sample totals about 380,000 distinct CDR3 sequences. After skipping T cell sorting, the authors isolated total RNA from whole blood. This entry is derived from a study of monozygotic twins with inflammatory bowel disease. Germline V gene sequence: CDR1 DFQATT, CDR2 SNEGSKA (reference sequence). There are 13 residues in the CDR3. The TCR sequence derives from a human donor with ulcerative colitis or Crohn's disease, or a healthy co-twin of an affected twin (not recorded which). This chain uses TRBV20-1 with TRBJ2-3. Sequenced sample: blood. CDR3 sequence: CSARGDLATTQYF.